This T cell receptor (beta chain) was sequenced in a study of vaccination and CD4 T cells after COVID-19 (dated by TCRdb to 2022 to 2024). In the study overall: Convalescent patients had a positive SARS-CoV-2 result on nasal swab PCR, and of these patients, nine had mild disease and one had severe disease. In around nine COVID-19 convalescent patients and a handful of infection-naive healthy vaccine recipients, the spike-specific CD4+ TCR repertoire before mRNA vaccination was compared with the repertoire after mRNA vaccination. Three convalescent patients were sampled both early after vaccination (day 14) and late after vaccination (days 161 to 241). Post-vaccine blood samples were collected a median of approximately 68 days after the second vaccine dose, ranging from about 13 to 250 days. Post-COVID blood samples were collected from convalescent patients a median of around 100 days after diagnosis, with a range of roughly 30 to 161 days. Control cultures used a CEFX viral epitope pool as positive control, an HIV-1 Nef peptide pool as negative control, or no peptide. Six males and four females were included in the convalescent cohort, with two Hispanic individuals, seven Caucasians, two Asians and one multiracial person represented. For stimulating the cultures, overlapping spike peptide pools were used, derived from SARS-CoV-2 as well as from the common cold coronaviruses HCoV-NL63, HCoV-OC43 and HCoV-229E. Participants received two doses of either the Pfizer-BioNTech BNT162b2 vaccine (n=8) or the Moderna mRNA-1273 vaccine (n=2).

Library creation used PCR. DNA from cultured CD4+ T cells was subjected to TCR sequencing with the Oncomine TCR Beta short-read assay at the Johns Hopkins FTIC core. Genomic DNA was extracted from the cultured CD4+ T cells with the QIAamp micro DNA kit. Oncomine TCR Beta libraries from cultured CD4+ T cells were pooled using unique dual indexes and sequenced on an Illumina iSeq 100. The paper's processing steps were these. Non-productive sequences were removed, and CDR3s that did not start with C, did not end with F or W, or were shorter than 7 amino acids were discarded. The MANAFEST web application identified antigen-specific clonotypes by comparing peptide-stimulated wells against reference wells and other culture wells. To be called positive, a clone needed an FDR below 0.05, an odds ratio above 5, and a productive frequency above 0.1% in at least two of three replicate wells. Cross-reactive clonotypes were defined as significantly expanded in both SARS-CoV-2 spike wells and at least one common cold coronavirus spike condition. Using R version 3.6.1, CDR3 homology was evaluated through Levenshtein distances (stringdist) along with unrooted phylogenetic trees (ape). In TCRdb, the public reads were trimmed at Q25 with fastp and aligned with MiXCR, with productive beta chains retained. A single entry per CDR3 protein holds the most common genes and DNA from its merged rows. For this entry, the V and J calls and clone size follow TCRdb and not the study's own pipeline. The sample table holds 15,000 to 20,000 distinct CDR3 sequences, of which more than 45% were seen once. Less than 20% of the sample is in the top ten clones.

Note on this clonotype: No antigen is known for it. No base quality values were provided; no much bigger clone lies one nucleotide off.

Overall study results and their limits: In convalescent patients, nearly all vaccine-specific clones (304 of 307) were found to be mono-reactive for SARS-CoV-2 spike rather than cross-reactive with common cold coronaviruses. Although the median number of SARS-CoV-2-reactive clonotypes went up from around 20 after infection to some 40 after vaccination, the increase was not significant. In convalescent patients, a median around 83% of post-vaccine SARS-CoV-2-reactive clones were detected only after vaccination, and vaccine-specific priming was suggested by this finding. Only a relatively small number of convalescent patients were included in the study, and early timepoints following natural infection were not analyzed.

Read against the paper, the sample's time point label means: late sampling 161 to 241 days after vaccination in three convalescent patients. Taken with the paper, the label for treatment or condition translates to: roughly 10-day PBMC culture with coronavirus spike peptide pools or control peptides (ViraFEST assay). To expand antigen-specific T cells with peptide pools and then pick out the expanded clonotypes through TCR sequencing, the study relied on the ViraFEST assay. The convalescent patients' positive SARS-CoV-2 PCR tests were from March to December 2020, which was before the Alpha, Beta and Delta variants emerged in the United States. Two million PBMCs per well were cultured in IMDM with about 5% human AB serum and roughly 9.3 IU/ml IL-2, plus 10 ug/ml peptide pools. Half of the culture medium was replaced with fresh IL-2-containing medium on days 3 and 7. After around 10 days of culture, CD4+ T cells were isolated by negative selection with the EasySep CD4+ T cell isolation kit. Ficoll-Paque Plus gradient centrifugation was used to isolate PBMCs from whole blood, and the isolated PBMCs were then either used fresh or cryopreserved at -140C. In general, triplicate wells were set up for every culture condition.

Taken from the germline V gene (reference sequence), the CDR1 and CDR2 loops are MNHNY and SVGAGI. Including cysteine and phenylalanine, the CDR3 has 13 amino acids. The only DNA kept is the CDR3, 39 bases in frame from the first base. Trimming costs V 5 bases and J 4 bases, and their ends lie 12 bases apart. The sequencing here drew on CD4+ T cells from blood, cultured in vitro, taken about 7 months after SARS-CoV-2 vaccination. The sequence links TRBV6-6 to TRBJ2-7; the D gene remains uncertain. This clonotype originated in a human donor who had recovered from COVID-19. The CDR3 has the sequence CASSARVAYEQYF. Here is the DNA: TGTGCCAGCAGTGCCCGAGTTGCTTACGAGCAGTACTTC.